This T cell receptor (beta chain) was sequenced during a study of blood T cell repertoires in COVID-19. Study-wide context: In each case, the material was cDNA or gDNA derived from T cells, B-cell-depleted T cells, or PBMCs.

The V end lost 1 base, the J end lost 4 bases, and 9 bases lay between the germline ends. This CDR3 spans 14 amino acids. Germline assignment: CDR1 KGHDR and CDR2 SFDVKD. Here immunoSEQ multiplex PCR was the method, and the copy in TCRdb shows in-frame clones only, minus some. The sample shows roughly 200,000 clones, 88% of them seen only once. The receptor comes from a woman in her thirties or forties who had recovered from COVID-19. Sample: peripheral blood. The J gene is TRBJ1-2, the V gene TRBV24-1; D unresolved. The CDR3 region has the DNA TGTGCCACCAGTGATTTTCAGTGGCTCTATGGCTACACCTTC. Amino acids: CATSDFQWLYGYTF.